Below, 5 T cell receptor beta chains from the same sample are listed, as sequenced in a study of OX40 agonist ivuxolimab in advanced cancers. Sequenced by immunoSEQ multiplex PCR; TCRdb stores in-frame clones only, minus some. The table lists tens of thousands of clones, about 90% of them singletons. Specimen: CD4+ or CD8+ T cells sorted from blood, collected in a trial of the OX40 agonist ivuxolimab. The receptor source for this set is an adult with an advanced solid tumor such as melanoma, head and neck, liver or kidney cancer.

This clone was counted once. The chain combines TRBV9 with TRBJ2-7, with D possibly being TRBD1 or TRBD2 (6 bases each). Trimming took off 2 bases at V and 0 bases at J, with 12 bases between the two ends. The CDR3 has 15 amino acids. Germline CDR1 and CDR2: SGDLS and YYNGEE. The CDR3 region has the DNA TGTGCCAGCAGCGTCGGGGGCCTTAGCTCCTACGAGCAGTACTTC. Translation gives CASSVGGLSSYEQYF.

This sequence joins TRBV7-2 and TRBJ1-4, with D hard to call. V lost 4 bases and J 7 bases, leaving 7 bases between the germline ends. In germline, CDR1 is SGHTA, CDR2 FQGNSA. CDR3 length: 12 amino acids. The CDR3 DNA reads TGTGCCAGCAGCTCCCCCGGTGAAAAACTGTTTTTT. This encodes CASSSPGEKLFF.

This clone was found once. The chain carries TRBV4-1 and TRBJ2-7; D is perhaps TRBD2 (6 bases). Germline V gene lookup returns CDR1 MGHRA and CDR2 YSYEKL. This CDR3 contains 15 residues. Trimming removed 5 bases from V and 2 bases from J, with 16 bases in between. The CDR3 here is CASSDRGGVAYEQYF. In DNA, the CDR3 is TGCGCCAGCAGCGATCGGGGCGGGGTAGCCTACGAGCAGTACTTC.

This clone was recorded once. The J gene is TRBJ1-1, the V gene TRBV27; TRBD1 might be the D (6 bases). V was shortened by 5 bases and J by 0 bases, with 13 bases between the two germline ends. Germline V gene data show CDR1 as MNHEY and CDR2 as SMNVEV (reference sequence). The CDR3 consists of 15 residues. CDR3 in DNA: TGTGCCAGCAGTACTACAGGGCTCATGAACACTGAAGCTTTCTTT. Protein: CASSTTGLMNTEAFF.

The genes are TRBV6-1 and TRBJ2-5; 8 bases are a match to TRBD1. The trim removed 4 bases at V and 2 bases at J, leaving 6 bases unmatched. The germline V gene has CDR1 MNHNS and CDR2 SASEGT. This CDR3 region has 15 residues. This chain's CDR3 is CASSVDRAPQETQYF. In DNA, the CDR3 is TGTGCCAGCAGTGTGGACAGGGCCCCTCAAGAGACCCAGTACTTC.